These 27 T cell receptor beta chains were all obtained from the same sample, sequenced in a study of T cells after yellow fever vaccination. MiXCR, applied by TCRdb to the 5' RACE reads, yields one record per CDR3 protein. The sample includes nearly 350,000 distinct CDR3 sequences, roughly 8% of them seen just once. Sequenced here: PBMCs, sampled around 45 days after the first yellow fever vaccination. The origin of the receptors is a young man who received the YFV17D yellow fever vaccine.

The V and J genes are TRBV20-1 and TRBJ1-1; 7 bases are a match to TRBD1. CDR1 is DFQATT and CDR2 is SNEGSKA in the germline V gene (reference sequence). Trimming cost V 6 bases and J 1 base; bases outside gene matches: 5. The CDR3 has 13 amino acids. The CDR3 DNA reads as TGCAGTGCGTTGACAGGGAAGAACACTGAAGCTTTCTTT. Protein sequence: CSALTGKNTEAFF.

The chain couples TRBV7-8 to TRBJ2-5, with D perhaps matching TRBD2 (6 bases). This CDR3 spans 11 amino acids. The V end lost 9 bases, the J end lost 7 bases, and 12 bases lay between the germline ends. Germline V gene lookup returns CDR1 SGHVS and CDR2 FQNEAQ. Here the CDR3 DNA reads TGTGCCAGTTGGGACGGGGGGACCCAGTACTTC. It specifies CASWDGGTQYF.

This chain links TRBV12-3 or TRBV12-4 with TRBJ2-5; D gene unclear. The CDR3 covers 14 residues. V was shortened by 5 bases and J by 1 base, with 11 bases between the two germline ends. The chain's CDR3 is CASSPGPVQETQYF. The DNA of the CDR3 is TGTGCCAGCAGTCCCGGGCCAGTCCAAGAGACCCAGTACTTC.

This clonotype was seen more than once but under ten times. V and J are TRBV18 and TRBJ2-5; no firm D call. In germline, CDR1 is KGHSH, CDR2 LQKENI. V was trimmed by 2 bases and J by 8 bases, leaving 6 bases between them. This CDR3 comprises 11 residues. CDR3 nucleotides: TGTGCCAGCTCACCAAACTACACCCAGTACTTC. This translates into CASSPNYTQYF.

V usage is TRBV10-3 and J usage is TRBJ1-2; D gene ambiguous. Germline assignment: CDR1 ENHRY and CDR2 SYGVKD. The germline V and J ends were trimmed by 3 bases and 2 bases, with 10 bases remaining between them. The CDR3 contains 14 residues. The CDR3 DNA reads as TGTGCCATCAGTGATATCCCTCCCAACTATGGCTACACCTTC. Its translation: CAISDIPPNYGYTF.

The table lists this clonotype with a few counts. The chain is built from TRBV12-3 or TRBV12-4 and TRBJ1-2; D remains ambiguous. V lost 1 base and J lost 4, with 10 bases in between. The CDR3 is 14 amino acids. DNA for the CDR3: TGTGCCAGCAGTTTAGATGCGGACGTCTATGGCTACACCTTC. Encoded protein: CASSLDADVYGYTF.

This clonotype was recorded many times. The CDR3 DNA follows: TGTGCCAGCAGCTTTGGAGGGGGCACAGATACGCAGTATTTT. This translates into CASSFGGGTDTQYF. This chain links TRBV7-9 with TRBJ2-3, with D perhaps TRBD2 (6 bases). The CDR3 spans 14 residues. V was shortened by 3 bases and J by 1 base, with 8 bases between the two germline ends. Germline lookup yields CDR1 SEHNR and CDR2 FQNEAQ (reference sequence).

The chain combines TRBV20-1 with TRBJ2-7; tentative D call: TRBD2 (5 bases). Germline CDR1 DFQATT, CDR2 SNEGSKA (reference sequence). V lost 0 bases and J 3 bases, leaving 9 bases between the germline ends. CDR3 length: 13 amino acids. CDR3 sequence (DNA): TGCAGTGCTAGAGACGGGAATAACTACGAGCAGTACTTC. It encodes CSARDGNNYEQYF.

This clonotype was detected a few times. The chain couples TRBV7-9 to TRBJ2-7, with TRBD1 identical over 7 bases. With 4 bases clipped from V and 4 bases from J, the junction kept 4 bases outside the gene matches. Germline loops: CDR1 SEHNR, CDR2 FQNEAQ (reference sequence). The CDR3 has 13 amino acids. The CDR3 nucleotides are TGTGCCAGCAGCTCGGCAGGGGGTTACGAGCAGTACTTC. It is translated as CASSSAGGYEQYF.

This clonotype has a handful of counts. The chain joins TRBV20-1 to TRBJ2-3; D ambiguous. V dropped 6 bases and J dropped 7 bases, with 14 bases sitting between them. The CDR3 contains 12 residues. Per germline, CDR1 DFQATT and CDR2 SNEGSKA (reference sequence). The CDR3 DNA reads TGCAGTGCCAGAAATCCGGGTTATACGCAGTATTTT. This encodes CSARNPGYTQYF.

This clonotype was recorded many times. The V and J genes are TRBV20-1 and TRBJ2-3, with 7 nucleotides matching TRBD2. This CDR3 comprises 13 residues. CDR1 and CDR2 from the germline V gene are DFQATT and SNEGSKA (reference sequence). The CDR3 coding sequence is TGCAGCTCATACGGCGGGGGAACAGATACGCAGTATTTT. It is translated as CSSYGGGTDTQYF.

This clonotype was counted a few times. The rearrangement uses TRBV5-1 and TRBJ1-2; D might be TRBD1 (5 bases). The CDR3 is made up of 15 amino acids. CDR1 is SGHRS, CDR2 YFSETQ, per germline. Trimming took off 0 bases at V and 8 bases at J, with 17 bases between the two ends. The CDR3 is CASSLGEGTLGGYTF. The CDR3 nucleotides read TGCGCCAGCAGCTTGGGGGAAGGGACCCTCGGGGGCTACACCTTC.

The rearrangement joins TRBV4-2 to TRBJ2-7; no reliable D call. In germline, CDR1 is LGHNA, CDR2 YNFKEQ. The ends were cut back, 0 bases at V and 3 bases at J, with 9 bases in the middle. The CDR3 extends over 14 amino acids. The CDR3 nucleotides read TGTGCCAGCAGCCAAGATAGCCCAGTCTACGAGCAGTACTTC. This sequence encodes CASSQDSPVYEQYF.

This chain connects TRBV7-3 to TRBJ2-6, with a weak D call TRBD1 (5 bases). This CDR3 is built from 17 residues. Trimming took 6 bases from V and 0 from J, leaving 15 bases between them. Germline CDR1 is SGHTA and CDR2 is FQGTGA. CDR3 DNA sequence: TGTGCCAGCAGTCCCACAGGCACCAACTCTGGGGCCAACGTCCTGACTTTC. It translates to CASSPTGTNSGANVLTF.

This rearrangement joins TRBV7-2 to TRBJ2-7; 7 nucleotides match TRBD1. With V trimmed by 6 bases and J by 0 bases, 11 bases remained unmatched. The CDR3 has 16 residues. CDR1 and CDR2 from the germline V gene are SGHTA and FQGNSA. CDR3 sequence: CASSPFGTANSYEQYF. The CDR3 DNA reads TGTGCCAGCAGTCCCTTCGGGACAGCAAACTCCTACGAGCAGTACTTC.

The V call is TRBV14, the J call TRBJ2-4; D gene uncertain. Germline CDR1 reads SGHDN; CDR2 reads FVKESK. This CDR3 region has 16 residues. V dropped 5 bases and J dropped 3 bases, with 17 bases sitting between them. Here the CDR3 reads CASSLQRDGFKNIQYF. The CDR3 nucleotides read TGTGCCAGCAGCTTGCAACGAGACGGATTCAAAAACATTCAGTACTTC. The full variable domain, completed using reference TRBV14 and TRBJ2-4, is EAGVTQFPSHSVIEKGQTVTLRCDPISGHDNLYWYRRVMGKEIKFLLHFVKESKQDESGMPNNRFLAERTGGTYSTLKVQPAELEDSGVYFCASSLQRDGFKNIQYFGAGTRLSVL.

This clonotype was seen only a few times. This rearrangement joins TRBV20-1 to TRBJ2-3, with 12 bases lining up with TRBD2. This CDR3 has 15 amino acids. Trimming removed 8 bases from V and 4 bases from J; junction bases left unmatched: 10. Germline CDR1 and CDR2: DFQATT and SNEGSKA (reference sequence). In DNA form, the CDR3 reads TGCAGTAACCGCCCTAGCGGGGGGGCATCAGATACGCAGTATTTT. It translates to CSNRPSGGASDTQYF.

This clonotype occurred many times. The V gene is TRBV29-1, the J gene TRBJ1-2, with D possibly matching TRBD1 (5 bases). This CDR3 spans 14 amino acids. V was cut by 5 bases and J by 1 base, with 14 bases left in between. Germline V gene data show CDR1 as SQVTM and CDR2 as ANQGSEA. CDR3 coding DNA: TGCAGCGTTAGTATCGGGGGAAATAACTATGGCTACACCTTC. Protein: CSVSIGGNNYGYTF.

Note on this clonotype: A read error may account for a junction end that differs from germline. This chain joins TRBV7-2 and TRBJ2-5; perhaps TRBD2 as D (6 bases). This CDR3 is built from 13 residues. Per the germline V gene, CDR1 is SGHTA and CDR2 is FQGNSA. The CDR3: CASGRGSQEIQYF. The CDR3 bases are TGTGCCAGCGGGCGGGGCAGCCAAGAGATCCAGTACTTC.

This clonotype was detected a few times. The chain is built from TRBV7-2 and TRBJ2-5; 10 bases line up with TRBD1. The CDR3 consists of 15 residues. Germline V CDR1 and CDR2: SGHTA, FQGNSA. V lost 7 bases, J lost 3 bases, and 8 bases stayed unmatched. CDR3 in amino acids: CASTLAGTGEETQYF. The CDR3 nucleotides are TGTGCCAGCACCCTAGCCGGGACAGGGGAAGAGACCCAGTACTTC.

This clonotype came up many times. The genes are TRBV5-1 and TRBJ2-3; TRBD2 aligns across 7 bases. CDR3 length: 14 residues. The ends lost 2 bases at V and 3 bases at J; junction bases unmatched: 3. CDR1 is SGHRS, CDR2 YFSETQ, per germline. The DNA of the CDR3 is TGCGCCAGCAGCTTAAGACTAGCTACAGATACGCAGTATTTT. This translates into CASSLRLATDTQYF.

This clonotype was detected ten times or more. V gene TRBV20-1 combines with J gene TRBJ2-1, with 9 bases identical to TRBD2. Per the germline V gene, CDR1 is DFQATT and CDR2 is SNEGSKA (reference sequence). Trimming removed 0 bases from V and 2 bases from J; junction bases left unmatched: 2. This CDR3 region has 15 residues. The CDR3 DNA reads TGCAGTGCTAGAGATAGCGGGGGACCCTACAATGAGCAGTTCTTC. Amino acids: CSARDSGGPYNEQFF.

This clonotype was detected ten times or more. The chain is built from TRBV28 and TRBJ2-2; either TRBD1 or TRBD2 may fit D (5 bases each). This CDR3 spans 14 amino acids. Germline V gene lookup returns CDR1 MDHEN and CDR2 SYDVKM. V was clipped by 5 bases and J by 6 bases, with 13 bases between them. The CDR3 region is CASSPPGHAGELFF. The CDR3 DNA is TGTGCCAGCAGTCCACCGGGGCATGCCGGGGAGCTGTTTTTT. Full variable domain (remainder filled in from reference TRBV28 and TRBJ2-2): DVKVTQSSRYLVKRTGEKVFLECVQDMDHENMFWYRQDPGLGLRLIYFSYDVKMKEKGDIPEGYSVSREKKERFSLILESASTNQTSMYLCASSPPGHAGELFFGEGSRLTVL.

V gene TRBV7-9 combines with J gene TRBJ2-7; D possibly corresponds to TRBD1 (6 bases). Trimming stripped 0 bases from V and 3 bases from J, with 12 bases between. The CDR3 length is 15 residues. The germline gives CDR1 SEHNR, CDR2 FQNEAQ (reference sequence). This CDR3 reads CASSLAQGIFYEQYF. CDR3 nucleotide sequence: TGTGCCAGCAGCTTAGCTCAGGGGATCTTCTACGAGCAGTACTTC. Using reference TRBV7-9 and TRBJ2-7 for the parts outside the CDR3, the full variable domain is DTGVSQNPRHKITKRGQNVTFRCDPISEHNRLYWYRQTLGQGPEFLTYFQNEAQLEKSRLLSDRFSAERPKGSFSTLEIQRTEQGDSAMYLCASSLAQGIFYEQYFGPGTRLTVT.

This chain uses TRBV6-5 with TRBJ1-6; the D is unclear. Trimming took off 2 bases at V and 0 bases at J, with 8 bases between the two ends. Germline V gives CDR1 MNHEY, CDR2 SVGAGI. The CDR3 consists of 16 residues. DNA for the CDR3: TGTGCCAGCAGTTACACGGGGAGCTCCTATAATTCACCCCTCCACTTT. Translating gives CASSYTGSSYNSPLHF.

The chain employs TRBV3-1 and TRBJ2-3; tentatively, D is TRBD1 (6 bases). The germline V gene has CDR1 LGHDT and CDR2 YNNKEL (reference sequence). The CDR3 consists of 14 residues. V shed 2 bases and J shed 2 bases, with 8 bases lying between them. This chain's CDR3 is CASSQRDNTDTQYF. Here the CDR3 DNA reads TGTGCCAGCAGCCAACGGGACAACACAGATACGCAGTATTTT.

This clonotype came up a few times. This sequence joins TRBV4-2 and TRBJ1-3; D is possibly TRBD1 (6 bases). The germline CDR1 and CDR2 sequences are LGHNA and YNFKEQ. The CDR3 runs to 16 residues. Trimming cost V 4 bases and J 8 bases, with 21 bases left between them. The CDR3 protein is CASSREDSSGGDTIYF. The CDR3 DNA is TGTGCCAGCAGCCGGGAGGACAGTTCCGGAGGGGACACCATATATTTT.